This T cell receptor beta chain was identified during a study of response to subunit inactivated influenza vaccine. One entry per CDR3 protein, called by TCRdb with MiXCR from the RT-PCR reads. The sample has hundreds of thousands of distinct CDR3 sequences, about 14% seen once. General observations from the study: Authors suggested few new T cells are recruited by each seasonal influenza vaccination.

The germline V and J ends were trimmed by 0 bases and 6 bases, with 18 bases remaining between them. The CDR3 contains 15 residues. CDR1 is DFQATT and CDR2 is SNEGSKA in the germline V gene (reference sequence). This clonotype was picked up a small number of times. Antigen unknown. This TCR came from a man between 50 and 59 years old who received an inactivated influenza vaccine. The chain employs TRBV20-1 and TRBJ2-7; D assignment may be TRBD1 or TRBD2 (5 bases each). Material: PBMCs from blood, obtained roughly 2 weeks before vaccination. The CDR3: CSARERDQLLSEQYF. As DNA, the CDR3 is TGCAGTGCTAGAGAAAGGGACCAGTTACTATCCGAGCAGTACTTC.